These 2 T cell receptor beta chains were sequenced from one sample in a study of Graves' ophthalmopathy and Graves' hyperthyroidism. Transcripts of RNA were the source for amplifying TCR beta CDR3 regions. The first round was an RT-PCR with HTBI primers, and the second round was a multiplex PCR. TCRdb re-analysed the multiplex PCR reads in MiXCR, keeping a single row per CDR3 protein. The profile shows hundreds of thousands of distinct CDR3 sequences, 20% to 25% of them singletons. The sample consisted of peripheral blood. These receptors were collected from a woman under 30 with stable Graves' hyperthyroidism.

This clonotype has at least ten counts. The rearrangement links TRBV27 to TRBJ1-1; D is unresolved. CDR1 and CDR2 from the germline V gene are MNHEY and SMNVEV (reference sequence). The CDR3 has 13 amino acids. V dropped 3 bases and J dropped 5 bases, with 10 bases sitting between them. The CDR3 protein is CASSLGFGTEAFF. CDR3 DNA sequence: TGTGCCAGCAGTTTGGGGTTTGGGACTGAAGCTTTCTTT.

This clonotype has ten or more counts. The gene calls are TRBV7-9 and TRBJ1-6, with 10 bases fitting TRBD1. CDR1 SEHNR and CDR2 FQNEAQ come from the germline V gene (reference sequence). CDR3 length equals 16 residues. The trim removed 2 bases at V and 14 bases at J, leaving 12 bases unmatched. CDR3 region: CASSLKKGTGDSSLHF. DNA for the CDR3: TGTGCCAGCAGCTTAAAGAAAGGGACAGGGGATTCGTCCCTCCACTTT.